This T cell receptor (beta chain) appears in the sequencing data of a study of T-cell reconstitution after alpha-beta-depleted transplantation in children. Only one count was recorded for this clonotype. V dropped 4 bases and J dropped 4; count of bases not matched to a gene: 9. CDR3 length: 15 amino acids. CDR1 and CDR2 (germline): SGHRS, YFSETQ. A TCRbeta library incorporating unique molecular identifiers was prepared. TCRdb fed the PCR reads into MiXCR, producing one record per CDR3 protein. The profile shows 500,000 or so distinct CDR3 sequences, about 33% of them singletons. The source of this sequence is a human donor who donated a stem cell graft to a child with aplastic anemia. The V and J genes are TRBV5-1 and TRBJ1-1, with TRBD1 identical over 8 bases. This sample comprised PBMCs from the stem cell graft donor, obtained from the stem cell graft. The DNA for the CDR3 is TGCGCCAGCAGCAGAAGAGAGCAGGGGGCCACTGAAGCTTTCTTT. Translated: CASSRREQGATEAFF.